This T cell receptor beta chain was identified during a study of OX40 agonist ivuxolimab in advanced cancers. Data came from immunoSEQ multiplex PCR; TCRdb stores just in-frame clones and leaves some out. The sample consists of about 100,000 clones, approximately 90% of them appearing once. The material sequenced was CD4+ or CD8+ T cells sorted from blood, taken in a trial of the OX40 agonist ivuxolimab. The sequence was collected from an adult with an advanced solid tumor such as melanoma, head and neck, liver or kidney cancer.

CDR3 nucleotide sequence: TGTGCCAGCAGCCTGACCCGGGACCACATTAATGAGCAGTTCTTC. Translated: CASSLTRDHINEQFF. The gene calls are TRBV7-3 and TRBJ2-1; either TRBD1 or TRBD2 may supply D (5 bases each). The CDR3 loop spans 15 amino acids. CDR1 and CDR2 (germline): SGHTA, FQGTGA. V lost 5 bases, J lost 7 bases, and 18 bases lay in between.